The source of this T cell receptor (beta chain) is a study of blood T cells in healthy people across ages. This clonotype was detected only once. Its antigen remains unknown. Study-wide results and caveats: Versus aged donors, long-lived donors had higher diversity and more naive CD4+ cells.

The CDR3 sequence is 14 residues long. Germline V gives CDR1 SQVTM, CDR2 ANQGSEA. Primers used in a second PCR of roughly 6 to 11 cycles were a sample-barcoded 5' primer and a J-beta primer mix. A template-switch adaptor that had 12 random nucleotides put a tag on each cDNA molecule. Using its own MiXCR run on the 5' RACE reads, TCRdb lists one record per CDR3 protein. Counted here are about 650,000 distinct CDR3 sequences, about 50% occurring once; the ten biggest clones make up about 13%. The rearrangement joins TRBV29-1 to TRBJ2-4; TRBD1 aligns across 8 bases. The DNA end favors TRBJ2-7, so the J call may be wrong. The sequence was collected from a woman of 80 years or more in good health. Sequenced material: blood. This CDR3 reads CSVEGQGHSYEQYF. The DNA of the CDR3 is TGCAGCGTTGAAGGACAGGGGCACTCCTACGAGCAGTACTTC.